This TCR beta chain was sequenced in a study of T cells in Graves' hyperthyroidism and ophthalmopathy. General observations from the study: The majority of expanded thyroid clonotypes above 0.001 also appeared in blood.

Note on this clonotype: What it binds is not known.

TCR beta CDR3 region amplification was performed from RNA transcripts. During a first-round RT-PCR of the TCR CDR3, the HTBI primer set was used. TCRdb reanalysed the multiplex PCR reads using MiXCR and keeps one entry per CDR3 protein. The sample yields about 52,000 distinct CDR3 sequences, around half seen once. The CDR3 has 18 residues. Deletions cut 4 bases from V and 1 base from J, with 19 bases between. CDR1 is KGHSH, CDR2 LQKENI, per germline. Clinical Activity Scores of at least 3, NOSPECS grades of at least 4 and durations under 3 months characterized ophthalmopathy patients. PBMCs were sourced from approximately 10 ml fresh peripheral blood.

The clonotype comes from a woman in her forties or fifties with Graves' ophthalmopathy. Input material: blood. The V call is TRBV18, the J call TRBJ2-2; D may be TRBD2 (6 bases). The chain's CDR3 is CASSRSPPGTGNTGELFF. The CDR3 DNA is TGTGCCAGCTCACGATCACCTCCCGGGACTGGGAACACCGGGGAGCTGTTTTTT.